These 22 T cell receptor beta chains originate from one sample sequenced in a study of control samples from healthy donors and cancer patients. The assay was immunoSEQ multiplex PCR, and TCRdb's table has in-frame clones only and misses some. The sample lists 150,000 to 200,000 clones; around 88% were seen once. The sample was blood. The origin of the receptors is a young man in good health.

This chain uses TRBV9 with TRBJ2-3, with 11 bases aligning to TRBD2. The CDR3 contains 16 residues. With 3 bases clipped from V and 0 bases from J, the junction kept 3 bases outside the gene matches. CDR1 is SGDLS and CDR2 is YYNGEE in the germline V gene. Here the CDR3 DNA reads TGTGCCAGCAGCGAGACTAGCGGGGCAAGCACAGATACGCAGTATTTT. This codes for CASSETSGASTDTQYF.

The chain uses TRBV24-1 and TRBJ2-1; no clear D. The V gene lost 1 base and the J gene lost 2 bases, with 8 bases spanning the gap. Germline CDR1 and CDR2: KGHDR and SFDVKD. CDR3 length: 15 amino acids. The CDR3: CATSDLGETYNEQFF. CDR3 coding DNA: TGTGCCACCAGTGATTTAGGCGAAACCTACAATGAGCAGTTCTTC.

This clone was observed a single time. The CDR3 here is CASSSAMTGGTEAFF. CDR3 bases: TGTGCCAGCAGTTCCGCTATGACAGGGGGAACTGAAGCTTTCTTT. The chain employs TRBV6-2 or TRBV6-3 and TRBJ1-1; 9 nucleotides line up with TRBD1. Germline lookup yields CDR1 MNHEY and CDR2 SVGEGT. This CDR3 is 15 amino acids long. Trimming took 4 bases from V and 5 from J; bases not matched to a gene: 8.

The CDR3 DNA is TGTGCCAGCAGCCCAAGGGCAGATACGCAGTATTTT. It is translated as CASSPRADTQYF. The rearrangement uses TRBV7-6 and TRBJ2-3; unclear D gene. Germline V lookup: CDR1 SGHVS, CDR2 FNYEAQ. The CDR3 extends over 12 amino acids. V dropped 5 bases and J dropped 4 bases, with 7 bases sitting between them. Full variable domain (missing parts from reference TRBV7-6 and TRBJ2-3): GAGVSQSPRYKVTKRGQDVALRCDPISGHVSLYWYRQALGQGPEFLTYFNYEAQQDKSGLPNDRFSAERPEGSISTLTIQRTEQRDSAMYRCASSPRADTQYFGPGTRLTVL.

The chain joins TRBV18 to TRBJ2-5; 8 nucleotides align to TRBD2. Germline CDR1 KGHSH, CDR2 LQKENI. The CDR3 sequence is 16 residues long. V trimming: 1 base; J trimming: 0 bases; junction bases outside the gene matches: 4. CDR3 DNA: TGTGCCAGCTCACCACAGATTAGCGGGGACCAAGAGACCCAGTACTTC. It specifies CASSPQISGDQETQYF.

This clone was recorded only once. The genes are TRBV2 and TRBJ1-3; D is unclear. CDR1 SNHLY and CDR2 FYNNEI come from the germline V gene. CDR3 length: 13 residues. V was trimmed by 6 bases and J by 2 bases, leaving 8 bases between them. Here the CDR3 reads CASRGGTGNTIYF. The CDR3 region has the DNA TGTGCCAGCAGGGGAGGGACTGGAAACACCATATATTTT. The full variable domain, in which reference TRBV2 and TRBJ1-3 provide the parts outside the CDR3, is EPEVTQTPSHQVTQMGQEVILRCVPISNHLYFYWYRQILGQKVEFLVSFYNNEISEKSEIFDDQFSVERPDGSNFTLKIRSTKLEDSAMYFCASRGGTGNTIYFGEGSWLTVV.

V usage is TRBV6-2 or TRBV6-3 and J usage is TRBJ2-3, with 10 bases identical to TRBD2. This CDR3 is built from 15 residues. Per the germline V gene, CDR1 is MNHEY and CDR2 is SVGEGT. The trim removed 6 bases at V and 3 bases at J, leaving 6 bases unmatched. CDR3: CASSPGTSETDTQYF. Here the CDR3 DNA reads TGTGCCAGCAGCCCTGGGACTAGCGAGACAGATACGCAGTATTTT.

This clone was recorded once. The chain recombines TRBV30 with TRBJ1-1, with D possibly being TRBD1 (5 bases). The CDR3 runs 14 residues. Germline V lookup: CDR1 GTSNPN, CDR2 SVGIG (reference sequence). V lost 1 base to trimming and J lost 5 bases, with 14 bases between them. As DNA, the CDR3 is TGTGCCTGGAGTGGAAACATGGGACGGACTGAAGCTTTCTTT. Translated: CAWSGNMGRTEAFF.

The chain uses TRBV7-8 and TRBJ2-1, with no clear D. CDR3 size: 13 residues. Trimming stripped 3 bases from V and 8 bases from J, with 11 bases between. Germline values: CDR1 SGHVS, CDR2 FQNEAQ. The CDR3: CASSLYGRDEQFF. The CDR3 DNA is TGTGCCAGCAGCTTGTACGGTAGGGATGAGCAGTTCTTC.

The chain recombines TRBV7-3 with TRBJ2-3; TRBD2 might be the D (7 bases). The V gene lost 2 bases and the J gene lost 2 bases, with 11 bases spanning the gap. The V gene's germline CDR1 is SGHTA and CDR2 FQGTGA. The length of the CDR3 is 15 residues. This CDR3 reads CASSLVGGLTDTQYF. In nucleotides, the CDR3 is TGTGCCAGCAGCTTAGTGGGGGGGCTCACAGATACGCAGTATTTT.

The chain couples TRBV6-2 or TRBV6-3 to TRBJ1-5; D unclear. The germline V and J ends were trimmed by 4 bases and 0 bases, with 7 bases remaining between them. CDR1 is MNHEY and CDR2 is SVGEGT in the germline V gene. CDR3 length: 14 amino acids. This chain's CDR3 is CASSSHSSNQPQHF. The CDR3 bases are TGTGCCAGCAGTTCTCATTCTAGCAATCAGCCCCAGCATTTT.

The V and J genes are TRBV28 and TRBJ2-1; no definite D call. Per germline, CDR1 MDHEN and CDR2 SYDVKM. The CDR3 totals 15 residues. V was shortened by 5 bases and J by 0 bases, with 11 bases between the two germline ends. CDR3 nucleotides: TGTGCCAGCAGTGTTCCTCCAAGCTCCTACAATGAGCAGTTCTTC. This codes for CASSVPPSSYNEQFF.

The rearrangement uses TRBV6-5 and TRBJ1-4; D is unclear. CDR3 length equals 16 residues. Germline V lookup: CDR1 MNHEY, CDR2 SVGAGI. Deletions cut 0 bases from V and 8 bases from J, with 16 bases between. This chain's CDR3 is CASSYSGFRSMEKLFF. CDR3 in DNA: TGTGCCAGCAGTTACTCGGGTTTTAGGAGTATGGAAAAACTGTTTTTT.

The CDR3 DNA sequence: TGTGCCAGCAGCTTAGGCGGGACGGAAAAACACGAGCAGTACTTC. This codes for CASSLGGTEKHEQYF. The genes are TRBV5-4 and TRBJ2-7; D might be TRBD2 (6 bases). The CDR3 has 15 residues. Germline CDR1 SGHNT, CDR2 YYREEE (reference sequence). The V and J ends lost 2 bases and 5 bases respectively, with 17 bases between them.

This sequence joins TRBV9 and TRBJ2-1; TRBD2 matches 9 bases. The CDR3 loop spans 16 amino acids. Germline CDR1 SGDLS, CDR2 YYNGEE. The J segment lost 7 bases and the V segment lost 0 bases, leaving 8 bases of the junction unmatched. The CDR3 DNA reads TGTGCCAGCAGCGTAGAGGGCGGGGGGGCGCGAAATGAGCAGTTCTTC. Its protein product is CASSVEGGGARNEQFF.

The chain couples TRBV3-1 (or the pseudogene TRBV3-2) to TRBJ2-3, with D hard to call. Germline V gene sequence: CDR1 LGHDT, CDR2 YNNKEL (reference sequence). The CDR3 spans 13 residues. The V end was cut by 4 bases, the J end by 6 bases, with 11 bases between. In DNA form, the CDR3 reads TGTGCCAGCAGCCGCGTCTACCGCGATACGCAGTATTTT. Its protein product is CASSRVYRDTQYF.

This chain joins TRBV7-9 and TRBJ2-7; D uncertain. The CDR3 is 13 residues long. Trimming pared 5 bases from V and 2 bases from J, leaving 10 bases between. CDR1 and CDR2 (germline): SEHNR, FQNEAQ (reference sequence). The CDR3 loop is CASSPGWAYEQYF. The CDR3, as DNA: TGTGCCAGCAGCCCCGGGTGGGCCTACGAGCAGTACTTC.

The V gene is TRBV28, the J gene TRBJ2-1; 8 nucleotides line up with TRBD2. Germline V gene lookup returns CDR1 MDHEN and CDR2 SYDVKM. The CDR3 runs 17 residues. The J segment lost 2 bases and the V segment lost 5 bases, leaving 11 bases of the junction unmatched. The CDR3 DNA sequence: TGTGCCAGCAGTGAACGGGGGGGCCGGTCCCCCTACAATGAGCAGTTCTTC. Its translation is CASSERGGRSPYNEQFF. Full variable domain (remainder filled in from reference TRBV28 and TRBJ2-1): DVKVTQSSRYLVKRTGEKVFLECVQDMDHENMFWYRQDPGLGLRLIYFSYDVKMKEKGDIPEGYSVSREKKERFSLILESASTNQTSMYLCASSERGGRSPYNEQFFGPGTRLTVL.

A remark on this clone: The CDR3 carries no conserved terminal phenylalanine or tryptophan, so it likely arises from a read error. The limits of the CDR3 on the DNA are not certain, so only TCRdb's listed CDR3 is given. The CDR3: CASSPRRGGRSHI. The V gene is TRBV28, the J gene TRBJ1-2; the table's D call of TRBD1 was not tested on the DNA. The CDR3 is 13 residues long, counting both termini. The V gene's germline CDR1 is MDHEN and CDR2 SYDVKM.

The chain couples TRBV7-9 to TRBJ1-1, with a tentative D call TRBD1 (6 bases). With 10 bases removed from V and 1 base from J, the gap between germline ends came to 10 bases. From germline, CDR1 is SEHNR and CDR2 FQNEAQ (reference sequence). CDR3 length: 12 residues. The CDR3 DNA reads TGTGCCACCCCGACAGGGAACACTGAAGCTTTCTTT. This encodes CATPTGNTEAFF.

This clone was counted once. The chain uses TRBV6-2 or TRBV6-3 and TRBJ1-2; D unclear. Per the germline V gene, CDR1 is MNHEY and CDR2 is SVGEGT. This CDR3 contains 14 residues. V lost 3 bases and J 7 bases, leaving 15 bases between the germline ends. CDR3 in DNA: TGTGCCAGCAGTTATGGTCCGGGGATCTTTGGCTACACCTTC. It specifies CASSYGPGIFGYTF.

The V gene is TRBV2, the J gene TRBJ1-1, with a weak D call TRBD1 (6 bases). The CDR3 spans 12 residues. The V gene lost 6 bases and the J gene lost 7 bases, with 12 bases spanning the gap. Germline loops: CDR1 SNHLY, CDR2 FYNNEI. CDR3 in amino acids: CASSPGGREAFF. For the CDR3, the DNA is TGTGCCAGCAGCCCCGGGGGGCGTGAAGCTTTCTTT.